This T cell receptor (beta chain) comes out of a study of T cells after yellow fever vaccination. Study-level background: Fractions of low cell number were prepared using SMART-Seq v4 Ultra Low Input. Study results and caveats: A small share of clonotypes appeared in both CD4 and CD8 compartments.

Germline V gene lookup returns CDR1 SGHRS and CDR2 YFSETQ. This CDR3 contains 17 residues. V lost 3 bases and J 6 bases, leaving 25 bases between the germline ends. As TCR cDNA was made by 5'RACE template switching, a universal primer site and UMIs were added. TCRdb reprocessed the 5' RACE reads with MiXCR, giving one entry per CDR3 protein. The profile shows roughly 330,000 distinct CDR3 sequences, 3% to 4.5% of them singletons. Turning to this clonotype: Antigen unknown.

The rearrangement uses TRBV5-1 and TRBJ2-7; D unresolved. The material sequenced was PBMCs, taken 5 days after the yellow fever booster vaccination. This TCR came from a man aged 18 to 30 who received the YFV17D yellow fever vaccine. As DNA, the CDR3 is TGCGCCAGCAGCTCACCACCTGGGTCGACATCCGTCCTCGAGCAGTACTTC. Protein: CASSSPPGSTSVLEQYF.